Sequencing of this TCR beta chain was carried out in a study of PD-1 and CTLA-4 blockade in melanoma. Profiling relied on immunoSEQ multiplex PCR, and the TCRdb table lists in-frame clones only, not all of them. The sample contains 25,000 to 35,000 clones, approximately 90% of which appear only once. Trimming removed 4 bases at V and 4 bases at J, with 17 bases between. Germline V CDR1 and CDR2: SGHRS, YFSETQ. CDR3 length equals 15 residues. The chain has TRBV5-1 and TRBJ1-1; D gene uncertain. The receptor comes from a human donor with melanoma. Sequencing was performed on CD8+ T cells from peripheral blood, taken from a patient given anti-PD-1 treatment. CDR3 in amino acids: CASSPLGAGFTEAFF. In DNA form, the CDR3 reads TGCGCCAGCAGCCCCCTTGGTGCGGGGTTCACTGAAGCTTTCTTT.